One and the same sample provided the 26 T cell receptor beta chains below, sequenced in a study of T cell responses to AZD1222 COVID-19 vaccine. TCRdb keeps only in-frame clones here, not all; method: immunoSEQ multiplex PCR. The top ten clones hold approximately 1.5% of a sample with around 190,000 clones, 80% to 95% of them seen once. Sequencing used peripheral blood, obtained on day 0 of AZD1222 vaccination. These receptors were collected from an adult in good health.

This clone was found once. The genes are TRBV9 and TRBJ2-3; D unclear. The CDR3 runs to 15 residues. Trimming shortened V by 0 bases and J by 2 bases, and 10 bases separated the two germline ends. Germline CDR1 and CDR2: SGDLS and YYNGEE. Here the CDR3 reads CASSVGYRDTDTQYF. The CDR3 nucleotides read TGTGCCAGCAGCGTAGGGTACCGAGACACAGATACGCAGTATTTT. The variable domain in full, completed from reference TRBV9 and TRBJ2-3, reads DSGVTQTPKHLITATGQRVTLRCSPRSGDLSVYWYQQSLDQGLQFLIQYYNGEERAKGNILERFSAQQFPDLHSELNLSSLELGDSALYFCASSVGYRDTDTQYFGPGTRLTVL.

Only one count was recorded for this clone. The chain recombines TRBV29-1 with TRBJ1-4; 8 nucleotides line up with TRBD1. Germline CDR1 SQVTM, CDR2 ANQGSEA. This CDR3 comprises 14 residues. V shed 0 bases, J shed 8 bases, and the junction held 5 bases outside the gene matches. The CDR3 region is CSVEDGAGGEKLFF. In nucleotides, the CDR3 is TGCAGCGTTGAAGATGGGGCAGGGGGCGAAAAACTGTTTTTT.

The CDR3 loop reads CASTSAGGPDTQYF. CDR3 DNA sequence: TGTGCCAGTACCTCCGCGGGGGGACCCGATACGCAGTATTTT. The V gene is TRBV19, the J gene TRBJ2-3; 8 bases line up with TRBD2. Germline V lookup: CDR1 LNHDA, CDR2 SQIVND (reference sequence). Trimming removed 7 bases from V and 6 bases from J; junction bases left unmatched: 9. The CDR3 is made up of 14 amino acids.

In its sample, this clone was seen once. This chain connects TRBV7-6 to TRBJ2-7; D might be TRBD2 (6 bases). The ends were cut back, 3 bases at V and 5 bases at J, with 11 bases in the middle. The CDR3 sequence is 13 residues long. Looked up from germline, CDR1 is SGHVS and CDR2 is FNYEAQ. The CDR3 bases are TGTGCCAGCAGCTTTTTTGGAGGGAACGAGCAGTACTTC. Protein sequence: CASSFFGGNEQYF. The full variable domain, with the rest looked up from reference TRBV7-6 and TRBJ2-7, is GAGVSQSPRYKVTKRGQDVALRCDPISGHVSLYWYRQALGQGPEFLTYFNYEAQQDKSGLPNDRFSAERPEGSISTLTIQRTEQRDSAMYRCASSFFGGNEQYFGPGTRLTVT.

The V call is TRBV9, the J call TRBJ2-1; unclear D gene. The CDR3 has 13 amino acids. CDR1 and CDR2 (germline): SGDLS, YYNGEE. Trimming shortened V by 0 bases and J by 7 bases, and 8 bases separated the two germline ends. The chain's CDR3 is CASSVGPANEQFF. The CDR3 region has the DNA TGTGCCAGCAGCGTAGGACCAGCAAATGAGCAGTTCTTC. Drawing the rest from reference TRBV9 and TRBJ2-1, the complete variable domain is DSGVTQTPKHLITATGQRVTLRCSPRSGDLSVYWYQQSLDQGLQFLIQYYNGEERAKGNILERFSAQQFPDLHSELNLSSLELGDSALYFCASSVGPANEQFFGPGTRLTVL.

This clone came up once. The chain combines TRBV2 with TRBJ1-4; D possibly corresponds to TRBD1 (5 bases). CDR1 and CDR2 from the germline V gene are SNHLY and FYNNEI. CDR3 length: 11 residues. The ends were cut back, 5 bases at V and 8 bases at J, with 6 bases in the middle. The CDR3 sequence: CASSRGEKLFF. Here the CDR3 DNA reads TGTGCCAGCAGTCGGGGGGAAAAACTGTTTTTT.

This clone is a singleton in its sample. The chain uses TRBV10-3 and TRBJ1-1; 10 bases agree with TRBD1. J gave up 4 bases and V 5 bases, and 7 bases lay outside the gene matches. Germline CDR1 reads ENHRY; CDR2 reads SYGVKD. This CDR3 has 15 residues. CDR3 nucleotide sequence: TGTGCCATCAGTACGGGACAGGGGAAAGGCACTGAAGCTTTCTTT. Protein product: CAISTGQGKGTEAFF.

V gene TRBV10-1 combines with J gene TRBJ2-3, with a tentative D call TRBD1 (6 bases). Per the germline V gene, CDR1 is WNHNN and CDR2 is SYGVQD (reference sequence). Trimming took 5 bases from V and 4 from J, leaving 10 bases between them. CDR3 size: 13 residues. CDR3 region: CASSSSGADTQYF. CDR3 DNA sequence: TGCGCCAGCAGTTCATCAGGGGCAGATACGCAGTATTTT.

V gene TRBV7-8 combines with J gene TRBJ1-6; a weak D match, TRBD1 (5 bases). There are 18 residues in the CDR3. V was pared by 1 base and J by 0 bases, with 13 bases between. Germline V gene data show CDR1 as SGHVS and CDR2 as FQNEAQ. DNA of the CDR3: TGTGCCAGCAGCTTAGGCAGGGCTCAGGGCTCCTATAATTCACCCCTCCACTTT. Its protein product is CASSLGRAQGSYNSPLHF. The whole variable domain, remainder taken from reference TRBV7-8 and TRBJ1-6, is GAGVSQSPRYKVAKRGQDVALRCDPISGHVSLFWYQQALGQGPEFLTYFQNEAQLDKSGLPSDRFFAERPEGSVSTLKIQRTQQEDSAVYLCASSLGRAQGSYNSPLHFGNGTRLTVT.

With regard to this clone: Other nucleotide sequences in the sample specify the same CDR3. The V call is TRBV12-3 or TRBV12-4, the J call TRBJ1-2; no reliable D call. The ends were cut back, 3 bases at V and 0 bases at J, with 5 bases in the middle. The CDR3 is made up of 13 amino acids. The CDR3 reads CASSFTANYGYTF. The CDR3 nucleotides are TGTGCCAGCAGTTTTACAGCTAACTATGGCTACACCTTC.

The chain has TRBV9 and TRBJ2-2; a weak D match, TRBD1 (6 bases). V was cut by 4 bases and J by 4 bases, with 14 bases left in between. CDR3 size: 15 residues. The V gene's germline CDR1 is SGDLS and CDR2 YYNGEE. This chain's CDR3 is CASSRQAAATGELFF. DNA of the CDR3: TGTGCCAGCAGCAGACAGGCCGCGGCCACCGGGGAGCTGTTTTTT. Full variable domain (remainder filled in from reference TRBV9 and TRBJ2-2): DSGVTQTPKHLITATGQRVTLRCSPRSGDLSVYWYQQSLDQGLQFLIQYYNGEERAKGNILERFSAQQFPDLHSELNLSSLELGDSALYFCASSRQAAATGELFFGEGSRLTVL.

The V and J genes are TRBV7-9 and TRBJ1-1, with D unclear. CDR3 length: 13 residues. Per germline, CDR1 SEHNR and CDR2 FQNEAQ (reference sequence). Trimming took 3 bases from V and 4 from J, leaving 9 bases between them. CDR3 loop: CASSFQDLTEAFF. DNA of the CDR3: TGTGCCAGCAGCTTTCAGGACCTCACTGAAGCTTTCTTT. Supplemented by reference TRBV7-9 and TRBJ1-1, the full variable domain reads DTGVSQNPRHKITKRGQNVTFRCDPISEHNRLYWYRQTLGQGPEFLTYFQNEAQLEKSRLLSDRFSAERPKGSFSTLEIQRTEQGDSAMYLCASSFQDLTEAFFGQGTRLTVV.

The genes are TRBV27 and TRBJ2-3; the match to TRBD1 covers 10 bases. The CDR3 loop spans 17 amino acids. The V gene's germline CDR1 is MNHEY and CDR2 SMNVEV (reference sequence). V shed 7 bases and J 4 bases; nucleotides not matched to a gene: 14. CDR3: CASTRSARDRGADTQYF. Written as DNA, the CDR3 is TGTGCCAGCACAAGATCGGCCCGGGACAGGGGTGCAGATACGCAGTATTTT.

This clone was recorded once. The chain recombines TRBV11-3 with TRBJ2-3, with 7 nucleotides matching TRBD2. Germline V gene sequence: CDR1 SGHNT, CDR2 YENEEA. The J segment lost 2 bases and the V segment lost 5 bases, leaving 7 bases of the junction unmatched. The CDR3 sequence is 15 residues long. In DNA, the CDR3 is TGTGCCAGCAGCCCCGAGCGGGGCTCCACAGATACGCAGTATTTT. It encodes CASSPERGSTDTQYF.

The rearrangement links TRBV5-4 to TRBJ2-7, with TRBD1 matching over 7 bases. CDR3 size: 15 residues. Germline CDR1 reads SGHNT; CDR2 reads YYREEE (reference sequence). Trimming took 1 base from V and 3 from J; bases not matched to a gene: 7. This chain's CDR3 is CASSLRDSPYYEQYF. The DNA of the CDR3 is TGTGCCAGCAGCTTGAGGGACAGTCCTTACTACGAGCAGTACTTC. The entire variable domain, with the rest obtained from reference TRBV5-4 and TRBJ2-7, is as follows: ETGVTQSPTHLIKTRGQQVTLRCSSQSGHNTVSWYQQALGQGPQFIFQYYREEENGRGNFPPRFSGLQFPNYSSELNVNALELDDSALYLCASSLRDSPYYEQYFGPGTRLTVT.

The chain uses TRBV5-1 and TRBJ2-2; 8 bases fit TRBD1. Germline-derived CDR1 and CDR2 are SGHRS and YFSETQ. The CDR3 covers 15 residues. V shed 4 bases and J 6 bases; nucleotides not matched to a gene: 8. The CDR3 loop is CASSLQTGAPGELFF. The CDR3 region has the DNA TGCGCCAGCAGCCTCCAGACAGGGGCCCCCGGGGAGCTGTTTTTT.

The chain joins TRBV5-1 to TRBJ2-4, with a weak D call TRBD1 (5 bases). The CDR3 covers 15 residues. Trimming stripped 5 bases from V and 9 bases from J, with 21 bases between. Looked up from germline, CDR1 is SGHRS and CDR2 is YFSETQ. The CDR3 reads CASSSTPDTPSIQYF. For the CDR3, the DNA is TGCGCCAGCAGTTCTACTCCGGACACTCCCAGCATTCAGTACTTC.

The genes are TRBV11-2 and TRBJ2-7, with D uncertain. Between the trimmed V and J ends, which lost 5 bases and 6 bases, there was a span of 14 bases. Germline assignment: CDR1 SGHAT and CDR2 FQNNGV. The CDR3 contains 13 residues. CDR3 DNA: TGTGCCAGCAGCCCAACGAGGTCCCTCGAGCAGTACTTC. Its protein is CASSPTRSLEQYF.

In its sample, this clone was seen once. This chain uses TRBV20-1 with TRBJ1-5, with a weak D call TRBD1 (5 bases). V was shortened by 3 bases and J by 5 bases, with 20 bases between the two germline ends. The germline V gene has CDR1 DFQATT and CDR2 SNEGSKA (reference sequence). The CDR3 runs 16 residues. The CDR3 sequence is CSASPRVGVAYQPQHF. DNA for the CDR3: TGCAGTGCTAGTCCCCGTGTAGGGGTTGCGTATCAGCCCCAGCATTTT.

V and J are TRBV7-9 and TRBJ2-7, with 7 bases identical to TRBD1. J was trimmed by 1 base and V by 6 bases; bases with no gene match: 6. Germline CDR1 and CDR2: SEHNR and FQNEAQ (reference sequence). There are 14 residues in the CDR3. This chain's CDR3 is CASRPPGQSYEQYF. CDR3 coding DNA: TGTGCCAGCAGGCCTCCGGGACAGTCCTACGAGCAGTACTTC.

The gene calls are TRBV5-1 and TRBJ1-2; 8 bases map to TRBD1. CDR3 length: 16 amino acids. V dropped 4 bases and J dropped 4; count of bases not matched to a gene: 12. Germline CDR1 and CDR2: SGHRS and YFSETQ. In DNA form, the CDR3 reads TGCGCCAGCAGCCCCCAAGGACAGGGAGTTGGCTATGGCTACACCTTC. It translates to CASSPQGQGVGYGYTF.

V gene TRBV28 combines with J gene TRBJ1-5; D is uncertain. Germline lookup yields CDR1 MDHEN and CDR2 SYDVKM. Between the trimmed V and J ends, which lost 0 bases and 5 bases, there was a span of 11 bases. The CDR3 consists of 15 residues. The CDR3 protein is CASSLWAGRDQPQHF. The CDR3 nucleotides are TGTGCCAGCAGTTTATGGGCGGGGAGGGATCAGCCCCAGCATTTT.

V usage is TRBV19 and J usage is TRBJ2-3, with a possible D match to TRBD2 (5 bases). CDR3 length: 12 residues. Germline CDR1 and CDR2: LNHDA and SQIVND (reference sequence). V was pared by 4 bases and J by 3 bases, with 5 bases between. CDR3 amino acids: CASSRRTDTQYF. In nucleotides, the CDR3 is TGTGCCAGTAGTAGGAGGACAGATACGCAGTATTTT.

CDR3 sequence (DNA): TGTGCCAGCAGTTTAAGGGCTAGCGGGGGCCCGAAGTCCGAGCAGTACTTC. This translates into CASSLRASGGPKSEQYF. This chain links TRBV28 with TRBJ2-7, with TRBD2 identical over 10 bases. There are 17 residues in the CDR3. The J segment lost 6 bases and the V segment lost 2 bases, leaving 13 bases of the junction unmatched. Germline V lookup: CDR1 MDHEN, CDR2 SYDVKM.

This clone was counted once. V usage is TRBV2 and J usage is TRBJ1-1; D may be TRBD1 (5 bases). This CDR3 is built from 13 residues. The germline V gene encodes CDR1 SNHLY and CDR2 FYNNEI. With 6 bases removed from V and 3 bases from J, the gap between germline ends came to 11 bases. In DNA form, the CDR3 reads TGTGCCAGCAGATTCGGGACGCACACTGAAGCTTTCTTT. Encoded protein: CASRFGTHTEAFF. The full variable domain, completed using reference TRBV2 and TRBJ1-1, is EPEVTQTPSHQVTQMGQEVILRCVPISNHLYFYWYRQILGQKVEFLVSFYNNEISEKSEIFDDQFSVERPDGSNFTLKIRSTKLEDSAMYFCASRFGTHTEAFFGQGTRLTVV.

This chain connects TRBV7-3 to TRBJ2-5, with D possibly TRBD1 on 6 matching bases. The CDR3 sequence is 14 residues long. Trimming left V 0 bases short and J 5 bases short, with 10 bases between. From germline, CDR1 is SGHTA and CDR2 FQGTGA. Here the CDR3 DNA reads TGTGCCAGCAGCTTAACTGGGGGCGTGGAGACCCAGTACTTC. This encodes CASSLTGGVETQYF.